One and the same sample provided the 14 T cell receptor beta chains below, sequenced in a study of blood T cells in healthy people across ages (dated by TCRdb to about 2015). Library method: 5' RACE. The run used an Illumina HiSeq 2500. A second roughly 6 to 11 cycle PCR used a sample-barcoded 5' primer and a J-beta primer mix. The public reads were reanalyzed by TCRdb: fastp trimming at Q25, MiXCR alignment, in-frame beta chains only. Each entry is one CDR3 protein sequence, shown with its most common DNA and genes. Across this sample there are 700,000 to 850,000 distinct CDR3 sequences, with 35% to 40% seen only once. The biggest ten clones account for about an eighth of the sample. Sequencing used blood. The receptors here all came from a man aged 18-30 years in good health.

The chain recombines TRBV29-1 with TRBJ2-2; D unclear. This CDR3 is built from 16 residues. Germline V gives CDR1 SQVTM, CDR2 ANQGSEA. The V end was cut by 0 bases, the J end by 0 bases, with 11 bases between. As DNA, the CDR3 is TGCAGCGTTGAAGATGGATATAGTCCGAACACCGGGGAGCTGTTTTTT. The encoded protein is CSVEDGYSPNTGELFF.

There are many counts of this clonotype. The rearrangement joins TRBV7-2 to TRBJ2-3, with unresolved D. V was cut by 5 bases and J by 5 bases, with 8 bases left in between. The germline V gene encodes CDR1 SGHTA and CDR2 FQGNSA. The CDR3 is 12 amino acids. The CDR3 sequence is CASSPRLDTQYF. The CDR3 DNA sequence: TGTGCCAGCAGCCCGCGACTAGATACGCAGTATTTT.

This sequence joins TRBV12-3 or TRBV12-4 and TRBJ2-3; 8 bases fit TRBD1. The trim removed 3 bases at V and 3 bases at J, leaving 8 bases unmatched. CDR3 length: 16 amino acids. The CDR3 is CASSLAGQGLTDTQYF. Written as DNA, the CDR3 is TGTGCCAGCAGTTTGGCCGGACAGGGTTTGACAGATACGCAGTATTTT.

The chain carries TRBV7-2 and TRBJ2-3, with D possibly matching TRBD2 (6 bases). Germline assignment: CDR1 SGHTA and CDR2 FQGNSA. The CDR3 is 15 amino acids. Trimming took 4 bases from V and 1 from J, leaving 12 bases between them. The CDR3 DNA reads TGTGCCAGCAGCTCCGGAGGGGTGGGCACAGATACGCAGTATTTT. It yields the protein CASSSGGVGTDTQYF.

The chain links TRBV7-3 to TRBJ1-2; D remains ambiguous. Germline CDR1 is SGHTA and CDR2 is FQGTGA. CDR3 size: 14 residues. Trimming removed 2 bases from V and 1 base from J, with 8 bases in between. CDR3 region: CASSLRNDNYGYTF. The CDR3 DNA follows: TGTGCCAGCAGCTTACGGAACGATAACTATGGCTACACCTTC.

Worth noting for this clonotype: One junction end disagrees with the germline gene, perhaps due to a read error. V and J are TRBV27 and TRBJ2-3; possibly TRBD2 for D (6 bases). This CDR3 is built from 17 residues. Germline V gene lookup returns CDR1 MNHEY and CDR2 SMNVEV (reference sequence). CDR3 nucleotide sequence: TGTGCCAGCAGTTTAACTATCGGGTCGGCGGGGTGGGATATGCAGTATTTT. This gives the protein CASSLTIGSAGWDMQYF.

Worth noting for this clonotype: Sequence at one end of the junction differs from germline and may be a read error. The V gene is TRBV11-2, the J gene TRBJ2-5; no reliable D call. The DNA end favors TRBJ2-7, so the J call may be wrong. This CDR3 has 14 residues. Germline loops: CDR1 SGHAT, CDR2 FQNNGV. CDR3 amino acids: CAGSPAVRFHEQYF. The CDR3 nucleotides read TGTGCCGGCAGCCCCGCCGTACGGTTCCACGAGCAGTACTTC.

Ten or more counts support this clonotype. The CDR3 region has the DNA TGTGCCAGCAGCCAAGATACAGGTGGGAGGGCCCATGAGCAGTTCTTC. Protein product: CASSQDTGGRAHEQFF. The chain links TRBV14 to TRBJ2-1; TRBD2 aligns across 7 bases. V lost 0 bases to trimming and J lost 8 bases; unmatched junction nucleotides: 10. CDR3 length: 16 residues. Germline assignment: CDR1 SGHDN and CDR2 FVKESK.

The chain recombines TRBV3-1 with TRBJ1-6, with D possibly being TRBD1 (5 bases). The V end was cut by 3 bases, the J end by 7 bases, with 13 bases between. Germline V gene data show CDR1 as LGHDT and CDR2 as YNNKEL (reference sequence). The CDR3 consists of 15 residues. CDR3 sequence (DNA): TGTGCCAGCAGCCACCTCGACAGTGGGAATTCACCCCTCCACTTT. Translation gives CASSHLDSGNSPLHF.

The chain couples TRBV28 to TRBJ1-5; D is ambiguous. The V and J ends lost 5 bases and 7 bases respectively, with 12 bases between them. The CDR3 loop spans 13 amino acids. In germline, CDR1 is MDHEN, CDR2 SYDVKM. The CDR3 DNA reads as TGTGCCAGCAGTGTAACTCCCGGCCAGCCCCAGCATTTT. Translating it yields CASSVTPGQPQHF.

For the CDR3, the DNA is TGTGCCAGCAGTTTGGGGCAGGGCTGGACAGATGTGCAATATTTT. This gives the protein CASSLGQGWTDVQYF. V usage is TRBV12-3 or TRBV12-4 and J usage is TRBJ2-3, with D tentatively TRBD1 (6 bases). Trimming took off 3 bases at V and 15 bases at J, with 25 bases between the two ends. The CDR3 consists of 15 residues.

The chain is built from TRBV6-2 or TRBV6-3 and TRBJ2-1; D might be TRBD2 (6 bases). V was clipped by 6 bases and J by 4 bases, with 13 bases between them. The CDR3 loop spans 14 amino acids. Germline V CDR1 and CDR2: MNHEY, SVGEGT. The CDR3 nucleotides read TGTGCCAGCAGCCGCCCGGGACTTTACAATGAGCAGTTCTTC. Protein product: CASSRPGLYNEQFF.

With respect to this clonotype: One end of the junction fails to match germline, which may point to a read error. J is TRBJ1-6 and V is TRBV14, with TRBD1 matching over 9 bases. Germline lookup yields CDR1 SGHDN and CDR2 FVKESK. The length of the CDR3 is 15 residues. CDR3 nucleotides: TGTGCCAGCAGCCCATGGACAGGGGCGGATTCACCCCCCCACTTT. This codes for CASSPWTGADSPPHF.

This clonotype was detected only a few times. This chain joins TRBV10-3 and TRBJ2-5; a weak D match, TRBD2 (5 bases). The assigned J gene may be wrong: the sequence end matches TRBJ2-7 better. In germline, CDR1 is ENHRY, CDR2 SYGVKD. This CDR3 contains 13 residues. The CDR3 here is CAISESTGNEQYF. The CDR3 nucleotides are TGTGCCATCAGTGAGTCGACGGGAAACGAGCAGTACTTC.